Below, one T cell receptor (beta chain) is given with its context. This sample was included in a study of cytomegalovirus exposure and HLA in healthy donors. The primer mix had 60 Vbeta and 13 Jbeta primers. Data came from immunoSEQ multiplex PCR; TCRdb stores just in-frame clones and leaves some out. The sample consists of approximately 180,000 clones, more than 70% of them appearing once. This CDR3 has 19 amino acids. Deletions cut 0 bases from V and 3 bases from J, with 22 bases between. This sequence joins TRBV23-1 and TRBJ2-3, with D possibly matching TRBD1 (6 bases). TRBV23-1 is placed among ORFs of uncertain function. This TCR was recovered from a woman between 40 and 55 years old in good health and CMV-seronegative. Sample: PBMCs. The CDR3, as DNA: TGCGCCAGCAGTCAATCGAGACAGGACGAGCCCCACGGGACAGATACGCAGTATTTT. Its translation: CASSQSRQDEPHGTDTQYF.